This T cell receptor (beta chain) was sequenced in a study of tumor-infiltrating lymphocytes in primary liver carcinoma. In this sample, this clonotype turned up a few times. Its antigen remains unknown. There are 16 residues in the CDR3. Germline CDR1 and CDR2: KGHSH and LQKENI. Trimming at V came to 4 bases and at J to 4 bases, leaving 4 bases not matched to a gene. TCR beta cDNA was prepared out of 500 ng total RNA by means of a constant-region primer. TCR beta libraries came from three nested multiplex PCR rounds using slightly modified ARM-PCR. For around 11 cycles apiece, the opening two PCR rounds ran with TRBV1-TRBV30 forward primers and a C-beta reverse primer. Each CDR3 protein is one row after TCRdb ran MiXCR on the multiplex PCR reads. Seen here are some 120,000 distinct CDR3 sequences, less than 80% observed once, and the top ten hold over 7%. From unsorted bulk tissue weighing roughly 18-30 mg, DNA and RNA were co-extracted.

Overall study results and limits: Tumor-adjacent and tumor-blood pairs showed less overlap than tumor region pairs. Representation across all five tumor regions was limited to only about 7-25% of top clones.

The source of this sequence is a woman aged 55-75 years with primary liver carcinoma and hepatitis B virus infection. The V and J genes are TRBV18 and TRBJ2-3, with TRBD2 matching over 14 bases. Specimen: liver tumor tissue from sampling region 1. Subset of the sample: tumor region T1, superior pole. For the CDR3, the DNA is TGTGCCAGCTCACGGGGACTAGCGGGAGTTGCAGATACGCAGTATTTT. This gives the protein CASSRGLAGVADTQYF.